Listed below are T cell receptor beta chains from one sample, sequenced in a study of molecular identifiers for immune sequencing clone quantification. TCRdb redid the calling of the PCR reads with MiXCR, one entry per CDR3 protein. The repertoire consists of 490,000 or so distinct CDR3 sequences, with around 23% occurring once and the leading ten covering around 0.76%. Material for sequencing was naive CD8+ T cells from blood, with Jurkat cell RNA spiked in. The receptors were sampled from a human donor in good health. Some libraries in this study had Jurkat cell RNA spiked in. Both conserved end residues are part of each CDR3. A D gene is named only where the DNA matches it firmly. Clone size is stated in some rows and not others, as once, few, many or a class when expanded.

D | J | V | size | DNA | CDR3
- | TRBJ1-1 | TRBV5-1 | few | TGCGCCAGCAGCTTACTCACACTGAACACTGAAGCTTTCTTT | CASSLLTLNTEAFF
- | TRBJ2-2 | TRBV5-4 | few | TGTGCCAGCAGCCCCCTGGACATCGCGAACACCGGGGAGCTGTTTTTT | CASSPLDIANTGELFF
TRBD1 | TRBJ2-7 | TRBV7-9 | few | TGTGCCAGCAGCTTTCCCCGAGGACAGGGGGTTTCCTACGAGCAGTACTTC | CASSFPRGQGVSYEQYF
TRBD2 | TRBJ2-5 | TRBV5-1 | many | TGCGCCAGCAGCTTCCCAGGCGGGCTAGCGGACGGGGAGACCCAGTACTTC | CASSFPGGLADGETQYF
TRBD1 | TRBJ2-7 | TRBV6-2/TRBV6-3 | few | TGTGCCAGCAGTTACTCGATCCTGGGACAGAAAAGGCCCTACGAGCAGTACTTC | CASSYSILGQKRPYEQYF
TRBD2 | TRBJ2-1 | TRBV12-3/TRBV12-4 | few | TGTGCCAGCAGCCTTACTAGCGGGAGTGTCCCCTCCTACAATGAGCAGTTCTTC | CASSLTSGSVPSYNEQFF
- | TRBJ1-1 | TRBV14 | many | TGTGCCAGCAGCCTACGAGGGGCCACTGAAGCTTTCTTT | CASSLRGATEAFF
- | TRBJ2-3 | TRBV2 | few | TGTGCCAGCAGCCTCGAGGGCGGGACGACAGATACGCAGTATTTT | CASSLEGGTTDTQYF
TRBD1 | TRBJ1-5 | TRBV29-1 | many | TGCAGCGTGTCACAGGGGGACGGTCAGCCCCAGCATTTT | CSVSQGDGQPQHF
- | TRBJ2-7 | TRBV18 | few | TGTGCCAGCCCGACGATGAGACAGGAACTCTCCTACGAGCAGTACTTC | CASPTMRQELSYEQYF
- | TRBJ2-7 | TRBV10-1 | few | TGCGCCAGCACGAACAGTTTCCTAGTCCTTAAGATCGACGAGCAGTACTTC | CASTNSFLVLKIDEQYF
TRBD2 | TRBJ2-1 | TRBV7-8 | - | TGTGCCAGCAGCTTAGTGTTACTAGCGGGGGCTAATGAGCAGTTCTTC | CASSLVLLAGANEQFF
- | TRBJ2-3 | TRBV4-1 | - | TGCGCCAGCAAACCATTTGGGGACGTAAGTTCTAGCACAGATACGCAGTATTTT | CASKPFGDVSSSTDTQYF
TRBD1 | TRBJ2-7 | TRBV27 | many | TGTGCCAGCAGCCGACTGGGACAGGGTTACGAGCAGTACTTC | CASSRLGQGYEQYF
- | TRBJ2-1 | TRBV24-1 | - | TGTGCCACCAGTGATAAGAGTGACTCCTACGATGAGCAGTTCTTC | CATSDKSDSYDEQFF
TRBD2 | TRBJ2-2 | TRBV7-9 | few | TGTGCCAGCAGCGGGGTAGCGGGAGTTGGGACCGGGGAGCTGTTTTTT | CASSGVAGVGTGELFF
- | TRBJ2-1 | TRBV13 | few | TGTGCCAGCAGCCGAACTGGGGGTTATCCATCCTACAATGAGCAGTTCTTC | CASSRTGGYPSYNEQFF
- | TRBJ2-7 | TRBV20-1 | - | TGCAGTGCTAGGGATCGTGGACCTTACGAGCAGTACTTC | CSARDRGPYEQYF
- | TRBJ1-5 | TRBV19 | few | TGTGCCAGTAGTGCCGCGGGGTGGGGCAATCAGCCCCAGCATTTT | CASSAAGWGNQPQHF
- | TRBJ2-7 | TRBV30 | few | TGTGCCTGGAGCCTATCACTGTACGAGCAGTACTTC | CAWSLSLYEQYF
TRBD2 | TRBJ2-1 | TRBV7-2 | - | TGTGCCAGCAGCTTACTTTTGGGAGGGGATGAGCAGTTCTTC | CASSLLLGGDEQFF
- | TRBJ2-3 | TRBV28 | few | TGTGCCAGCAGTCACCGGGACGGAACCTACACAGATACGCAGTATTTT | CASSHRDGTYTDTQYF
TRBD2 | TRBJ2-1 | TRBV29-1 | - | TGCAGCGTCGCGGCGGGGGAGGGTTTCGATGAGCAGTTCTTC | CSVAAGEGFDEQFF
- | TRBJ2-1 | TRBV28 | few | TGTGCCAGCAGCCCTGGGTCCACCTACAATGAGCAGTTCTTC | CASSPGSTYNEQFF
- | TRBJ2-3 | TRBV3-1 | few | TGTGCCAGCAGCAAAGCAGAGGGCGTTGGTCCAGATACGCAGTATTTT | CASSKAEGVGPDTQYF
- | TRBJ2-2 | TRBV6-5 | many | TGTGCCAGCAGAACAGCGGACACCGGGGAGCTGTTTTTT | CASRTADTGELFF
TRBD1 | TRBJ1-1 | TRBV4-3 | few | TGCGCCAGCAGCCAAACTACAGGGGAGGTTTTCGGGACTGAAGCTTTCTTT | CASSQTTGEVFGTEAFF
- | TRBJ2-7 | TRBV20-1 | many | TGCAGTGCTAGAGATCTAAAGGGATACGAGCAGTACTTC | CSARDLKGYEQYF
TRBD1 | TRBJ1-4 | TRBV30 | many | TGTGCCGGACAGGGTGGAAGTGAAAAACTGTTTTTT | CAGQGGSEKLFF
- | TRBJ2-7 | TRBV5-1 | - | TGCGCCAGCAGTCTGGGGGGGCAAACCGAGCAGTACTTC | CASSLGGQTEQYF
TRBD1 | TRBJ2-5 | TRBV7-2 | - | TGTGCCGGCAGCTTGGGACAGTTAGATAAAGAGACCCAGTACTTC | CAGSLGQLDKETQYF
- | TRBJ2-5 | TRBV7-9 | few | TGTGCCAGCACGAGGGGGGGGGGTCAAGAGACCCAGTACTTC | CASTRGGGQETQYF
TRBD1 | TRBJ2-7 | TRBV4-3 | - | TGCGCCAGCAGCGGGACAGGGGGTGTTTACGGGCAGTACTTC | CASSGTGGVYGQYF
TRBD2 | TRBJ2-1 | TRBV27 | - | TGTGCCAGCAGTTTATTCGGGGGGGAGGCCTATGAGCAGTTCTTC | CASSLFGGEAYEQFF
TRBD2 | TRBJ2-7 | TRBV4-1 | - | TGCGCCAGCAGCCAAGATTGGGGGGGTGACGAGCAGTACTTC | CASSQDWGGDEQYF
- | TRBJ2-3 | TRBV6-5 | - | TGTGCCAGCAGTTACTCGGGCTCGGAGGCGGCAGATACGCAGTATTTT | CASSYSGSEAADTQYF
TRBD2 | TRBJ2-3 | TRBV12-3/TRBV12-4 | many | TGTGCCAGTTCCCCCGGGGGGGGGCTAGGCACAGATACGCAGTATTTT | CASSPGGGLGTDTQYF
- | TRBJ2-2 | TRBV11-2 | - | TGTGCCAGCAGCCCTGGGGTGCGGGCAGACCCCATATTGTTTTTT | CASSPGVRADPILFF
- | TRBJ2-7 | TRBV5-6 | few | TGTGCCAGCAGCCGGACCCAACGCTCCTACGAGCAGTACTTC | CASSRTQRSYEQYF
- | TRBJ2-7 | TRBV5-4 | many | TGTGCCAGTTTCAGCACAGTTGATGAGCAGTACTTC | CASFSTVDEQYF
TRBD2 | TRBJ2-1 | TRBV27 | - | TGTGCCAGCAGTTTATATGCGGGGGGTGCGGTTGAGCAGTTCTTC | CASSLYAGGAVEQFF
- | TRBJ2-7 | TRBV28 | - | TGTGCCAGCAGTTCCAATCCCAACGAGCAGTACTTC | CASSSNPNEQYF
- | TRBJ2-1 | TRBV7-9 | - | TGTGCCAGCACCGAAATTCAGGGCGGGTACAATGAGCAGTTCTTC | CASTEIQGGYNEQFF
- | TRBJ2-3 | TRBV29-1 | many | TGCAGCGTTGATGAGGGGCCAGATACGCAGTATTTT | CSVDEGPDTQYF
TRBD1 | TRBJ2-3 | TRBV27 | - | TGTGCCAGCAGTTCACAGGGGGTGCTAGCAGTAGATACGCAGTATTTT | CASSSQGVLAVDTQYF
- | TRBJ2-7 | TRBV27 | - | TGTGCCAGCAGTTTATCCTCCAACGACGAGCAGTACTTC | CASSLSSNDEQYF
- | TRBJ2-7 | TRBV27 | - | TGTGCCAGCAGTTTATCTTGGGGAGGGGGGACCTACTACGAGCAGTACTTC | CASSLSWGGGTYYEQYF
- | TRBJ1-1 | TRBV5-4 | - | TGTGCCAGCAGCTATGACAGGCCGTTAATGAACACTGAAGCTTTCTTT | CASSYDRPLMNTEAFF
TRBD1 | TRBJ1-6 | TRBV27 | - | TGTGCCAGCAGTGGACAGGGGGCTCGGGATTCACCCCTCCACTTT | CASSGQGARDSPLHF
- | TRBJ1-5 | TRBV6-6 | many | TGTGCCAGCAGTCCCCTGGGGGGTCAGCCCCAGCATTTT | CASSPLGGQPQHF
- | TRBJ1-6 | TRBV3-1 | - | TGTGCCAGCAGCCAAGATTTATCACCCCTCCACTTT | CASSQDLSPLHF
TRBD1 | TRBJ1-5 | TRBV9 | few | TGTGCCAGCAGCCCAAGGGACAGGGCTCAGCCCCAGCATTTT | CASSPRDRAQPQHF
- | TRBJ2-3 | TRBV7-9 | - | TGTGCCAGCAGCTTATTTTTAGGTAGCACAGATACGCAGTATTTT | CASSLFLGSTDTQYF